These 26 T cell receptor beta chains were all obtained from the same sample, sequenced in a study of CD8+CD57+ T cells in acquired aplastic anemia. Investigators profiled TCR beta VDJ and CDR3 from genomic DNA template. TCRdb passed the reads through MiXCR, listing each CDR3 protein once. The table lists approximately 260,000 distinct CDR3 sequences, 70% to 85% of them singletons. It was patients with CD8+CD57+ cell expansion by flow cytometry who were chosen for sequencing. The sample taken for sequencing was sorted CD4+, CD8+, or CD8+CD57+ T cells (not recorded which) from PBMCs. The receptors stem from a human donor with aplastic anemia.

With regard to this clonotype: At one end the junction does not follow the germline gene, possibly because of a read error. The chain combines TRBV7-9 with TRBJ1-2; a possible D gene is TRBD1 (5 bases). The CDR3 sequence is 12 residues long. CDR1 and CDR2 (germline): SEHNR, FQNEAQ (reference sequence). The CDR3, as DNA: TGTGCCAGCAGCTTAGGACAGTTCGGCTACGCCTTC. Residues: CASSLGQFGYAF.

The chain combines TRBV5-4 with TRBJ1-5; perhaps TRBD1 as D (5 bases). Germline V gene sequence: CDR1 SGHNT, CDR2 YYREEE (reference sequence). Trimming took 2 bases from V and 2 from J, leaving 11 bases between them. The CDR3 extends over 15 amino acids. The CDR3, as DNA: TGTGCCAGCAGCTTCGGCGGGGGTGGCAATCAGCCCCAGCATTTT. This codes for CASSFGGGGNQPQHF. Full variable domain (missing parts from reference TRBV5-4 and TRBJ1-5): ETGVTQSPTHLIKTRGQQVTLRCSSQSGHNTVSWYQQALGQGPQFIFQYYREEENGRGNFPPRFSGLQFPNYSSELNVNALELDDSALYLCASSFGGGGNQPQHFGDGTRLSIL.

In regard to this clonotype: Because the CDR3 is missing its conserved closing phenylalanine or tryptophan, this is likely a read error. It is unclear where the CDR3 begins or ends on the DNA, so no DNA is shown, and the CDR3 is as TCRdb lists it. This chain connects TRBV2 to TRBJ1-2; TRBD1 is taken as the D call from the table, unchecked against the DNA. The CDR3 is 16 residues long, ends included. In germline, CDR1 is SNHLY, CDR2 FYNNEI. The CDR3 loop is CASRAGGTGTQYFDTV.

With respect to this clonotype: One junction end does not reproduce the germline sequence, and a read error may be involved. The V gene is TRBV13, the J gene TRBJ2-3, with 10 bases that match TRBD1. The DNA end is a closer match to TRBJ2-1, so the J assignment may be wrong. The CDR3 has 15 amino acids. Germline CDR1 PRHDT, CDR2 FYEKMQ (reference sequence). CDR3 region: CASSPTGGANNAQFF. DNA of the CDR3: TGTGCCAGCAGCCCGACAGGGGGCGCCAACAATGCGCAGTTCTTC.

The chain joins TRBV6-2 or TRBV6-3 to TRBJ2-1; D remains ambiguous. The CDR3 totals 14 residues. V lost 8 bases and J lost 12, with 23 bases in between. Germline CDR1 is MNHEY and CDR2 is SVGEGT. CDR3: CASDQCDIYEAQFF. DNA of the CDR3: TGTGCCAGCGATCAGTGCGACATATACGAGGCGCAGTTCTTC.

This chain uses TRBV20-1 with TRBJ2-5; D unresolved. V gave up 2 bases and J gave up 2 bases, with 9 bases separating them. This CDR3 is built from 13 residues. Germline CDR1 DFQATT, CDR2 SNEGSKA (reference sequence). Here the CDR3 DNA reads TGCAGTGCTAGAATTCATTCTCAAGAGACCCAGTACTTC. Residues: CSARIHSQETQYF.

V usage is TRBV7-2 and J usage is TRBJ2-5; 10 bases match TRBD2. Trimming cost V 3 bases and J 2 bases; bases outside gene matches: 6. The CDR3 length is 16 residues. The germline CDR1 and CDR2 sequences are SGHTA and FQGNSA. DNA of the CDR3: TGTGCCAGCAGCTTGCAGCGGGGGGGCCAACAAGAGACCCAGTACTTC. This translates into CASSLQRGGQQETQYF.

This clonotype occurred once. The V call is TRBV9, the J call TRBJ1-1; TRBD1 is a possible D gene (5 bases). The CDR3 contains 15 residues. The ends were cut back, 0 bases at V and 9 bases at J, with 18 bases in the middle. Germline CDR1 and CDR2: SGDLS and YYNGEE. The CDR3 sequence: CASSVDLTANTKAFF. The CDR3 DNA reads TGTGCCAGCAGCGTAGATCTGACAGCGAACACGAAAGCTTTCTTT. The variable domain in full, with the rest retrieved from reference TRBV9 and TRBJ1-1, is DSGVTQTPKHLITATGQRVTLRCSPRSGDLSVYWYQQSLDQGLQFLIQYYNGEERAKGNILERFSAQQFPDLHSELNLSSLELGDSALYFCASSVDLTANTKAFFGQGTRLTVV.

The chain couples TRBV5-6 to TRBJ1-1; 7 bases line up with TRBD1. This CDR3 has 14 residues. The J segment lost 4 bases and the V segment lost 1 base, leaving 4 bases of the junction unmatched. Germline V gene lookup returns CDR1 SGHDT and CDR2 YYEEEE. The CDR3 DNA reads as TGTGCCAGCAGCTTGAGGGGGCAGACCACTGAAGCTTTCTTT. Translated: CASSLRGQTTEAFF. Looking up the rest from reference TRBV5-6 and TRBJ1-1 gives the full variable domain: DAGVTQSPTHLIKTRGQQVTLRCSPKSGHDTVSWYQQALGQGPQFIFQYYEEEERQRGNFPDRFSGHQFPNYSSELNVNALLLGDSALYLCASSLRGQTTEAFFGQGTRLTVV.

Note on this clonotype: Because the CDR3's place on the DNA is in doubt, the DNA is left out and the CDR3 is given as listed by TCRdb. CDR3: CASSAGDDGVLFFGAVF. This chain links TRBV19 with TRBJ1-1; TRBD1 reflects the table's D call only, with no check against the DNA. CDR1 is LNHDA and CDR2 is SQIVND in the germline V gene (reference sequence). From its first to its last residue, the CDR3 has 17 amino acids.

This clonotype was observed at least ten times. The chain combines TRBV12-3 or TRBV12-4 with TRBJ2-3; 12 positions match TRBD2. The CDR3 is 17 amino acids. The V segment lost 5 bases and the J segment 5 bases; nucleotides outside the gene matches: 11. The CDR3 sequence: CASSPRLAGEIIDTQYF. The DNA for the CDR3 is TGTGCCAGCAGTCCCCGACTAGCGGGAGAAATCATAGATACGCAGTATTTT.

This clonotype rates as large. V is TRBV20-1 and J is TRBJ2-1; perhaps TRBD2 as D (5 bases). The length of the CDR3 is 15 residues. The germline V gene has CDR1 DFQATT and CDR2 SNEGSKA (reference sequence). V was cut by 4 bases and J by 0 bases, with 13 bases left in between. CDR3 region: CSATLGDSSYNEQFF. Written as DNA, the CDR3 is TGCAGTGCTACCCTCGGGGATAGCTCCTACAATGAGCAGTTCTTC.

V is TRBV7-3 and J is TRBJ2-7, with D uncertain. Trimming took off 8 bases at V and 4 bases at J, with 30 bases between the two ends. From germline, CDR1 is SGHTA and CDR2 FQGTGA. The CDR3 loop spans 18 amino acids. Written as DNA, the CDR3 is TGTGCCAGCTCAAGTCATCCCAACGCCATTGAACTCTCATACGAGCAGTACGTC. Translated, it gives CASSSHPNAIELSYEQYV.

A remark on this clonotype: This CDR3 is missing its conserved last phenylalanine or tryptophan, likely due to a read error. No DNA is shown, since the ends of the CDR3 on it are uncertain; the CDR3 is the one TCRdb lists. The V gene is TRBV7-2, the J gene TRBJ1-1; the table's D call, TRBD1, was not checked against the DNA. The germline V gene encodes CDR1 SGHTA and CDR2 FQGNSA. The CDR3 is 13 residues long, ends included. This CDR3 is CAWAKILRICAPV.

This clonotype was seen more than once but under ten times. This is likely a read error, given that the CDR3 carries no conserved phenylalanine or tryptophan at its end. The DNA is left out, because the CDR3 cannot be placed on it with certainty; the CDR3 is given as TCRdb lists it. The rearrangement uses TRBV7-8 and TRBJ2-3; the table's D call, TRBD2, has no DNA check behind it. CDR1 is SGHVS and CDR2 is FQNEAQ in the germline V gene. From its first to its last residue, the CDR3 has 13 amino acids. CDR3 region: CASSVGGGHEKQY.

Points on this clonotype: A read error may account for a junction end that differs from germline. V and J are TRBV5-6 and TRBJ2-7; D possibly matches TRBD1 or TRBD2 (5 bases each). The CDR3 spans 14 residues. Germline assignment: CDR1 SGHDT and CDR2 YYEEEE. Here the CDR3 reads CATSLGELAYEQYF. The CDR3 DNA reads TGTGCCACCAGCTTGGGGGAGCTAGCCTACGAGCAGTACTTC.

With regard to this clonotype: In this CDR3 the conserved last residue, phenylalanine or tryptophan, is missing, so a read error is likely. The DNA is omitted, as the CDR3 cannot be located on it reliably, and the CDR3 follows TCRdb's listing. CDR3 amino acids: CASSDERSETRDV. The chain carries TRBV7-9 and TRBJ2-3. The CDR3 length is 13 residues, termini included. Looked up from germline, CDR1 is SEHNR and CDR2 is FQNEAQ (reference sequence).

The genes are TRBV9 and TRBJ2-3; D unresolved. The ends were cut back, 5 bases at V and 13 bases at J, with 20 bases in the middle. CDR3 length equals 13 residues. Looked up from germline, CDR1 is SGDLS and CDR2 is YYNGEE. This CDR3 is CASRDGHTDYKYF. As DNA, the CDR3 is TGTGCCAGCAGGGACGGGCACACAGATTACAAGTATTTT.

The V and J genes are TRBV7-2 and TRBJ2-3; D perhaps matches TRBD2 (5 bases). Trimming removed 3 bases from V and 14 bases from J, with 18 bases in between. CDR1 SGHTA and CDR2 FQGNSA come from the germline V gene. The CDR3 is 13 residues long. CDR3 DNA sequence: TGTGCCAGCAGCTTCGCGGGCACACCCACTCCGTATTTT. Amino acid sequence: CASSFAGTPTPYF.

The sample holds a few counts of this clonotype. The rearrangement links TRBV10-3 to TRBJ2-1; no clear D. The CDR3 extends over 15 amino acids. Germline V CDR1 and CDR2: ENHRY, SYGVKD. V lost 10 bases, J lost 0 bases, and 16 bases lay in between. In nucleotides, the CDR3 is TGTGCCAGCCGACCTCGGTGGAGCTCCTACAATGAGCAGTTCTTC. As protein: CASRPRWSSYNEQFF.

There are many counts of this clonotype. The V gene is TRBV4-1, the J gene TRBJ2-7; unclear D gene. CDR1 and CDR2 from the germline V gene are MGHRA and YSYEKL. V was trimmed by 4 bases and J by 3 bases, leaving 13 bases between them. The CDR3 covers 14 residues. CDR3 coding DNA: TGCGCCAGCAGCCCACGCGAACAAAACTACGAGCAGTACTTC. Translation gives CASSPREQNYEQYF.

This clonotype was seen a handful of times. The J gene is TRBJ1-6, the V gene TRBV6-6; D not certain. V dropped 9 bases and J dropped 9 bases, with 18 bases sitting between them. Per germline, CDR1 MNHNY and CDR2 SVGAGI (reference sequence). The CDR3 runs 14 residues. In nucleotides, the CDR3 is TGTGCCAGTAGTATGCCACGAGAGGGTTCACCCCTCCACTTT. Translating it yields CASSMPREGSPLHF.

The chain carries TRBV5-6 and TRBJ1-3, with a possible D match to TRBD1 (5 bases). CDR3 length equals 15 residues. CDR1 and CDR2 (germline): SGHDT, YYEEEE. V was cut by 0 bases and J by 2 bases, with 9 bases left in between. CDR3 coding DNA: TGTGCCAGCAGCTTGGAGAGGGGCACTGGAAACACCATATATTTT. This codes for CASSLERGTGNTIYF. Variable domain in full (rest from reference TRBV5-6 and TRBJ1-3): DAGVTQSPTHLIKTRGQQVTLRCSPKSGHDTVSWYQQALGQGPQFIFQYYEEEERQRGNFPDRFSGHQFPNYSSELNVNALLLGDSALYLCASSLERGTGNTIYFGEGSWLTVV.

V gene TRBV5-6 combines with J gene TRBJ1-5; TRBD1 matches 12 bases. Germline V gives CDR1 SGHDT, CDR2 YYEEEE. The V and J ends lost 5 bases and 6 bases, in that order; junction bases with no gene match: 9. The CDR3 is made up of 16 amino acids. CDR3 region: CASSPPGQGARQPQHF. In DNA form, the CDR3 reads TGTGCCAGCAGTCCACCGGGACAGGGGGCGCGTCAGCCCCAGCATTTT.

This sequence joins TRBV7-2 and TRBJ2-2, with D possibly TRBD1 on 5 matching bases. Per germline, CDR1 SGHTA and CDR2 FQGNSA. CDR3 length: 16 residues. Trimming stripped 3 bases from V and 14 bases from J, with 25 bases between. CDR3 residues: CASSLEWGGNYGYLFF. As DNA, the CDR3 is TGTGCCAGCAGCTTGGAATGGGGCGGCAACTATGGGTACCTGTTTTTT.

This clonotype was seen at least ten times. The V call is TRBV9, the J call TRBJ2-1; a weak D match, TRBD1 (6 bases). The V gene's germline CDR1 is SGDLS and CDR2 YYNGEE. The CDR3 sequence is 15 residues long. V was pared by 4 bases and J by 2 bases, with 13 bases between. This chain's CDR3 is CASSRLDSPYNEQFF. CDR3 sequence (DNA): TGTGCCAGCAGCAGGTTGGACAGTCCCTACAATGAGCAGTTCTTC.